The clone carrying this T cell receptor (beta chain) has more than one count but fewer than ten. Its antigen is still unknown. A sample-barcoded 5' primer and a J-beta primer mix were used in a second PCR of about 7 to 12 cycles. There were at least 2.5 million CDR3-containing paired-end reads obtained from each sample. One entry per CDR3 protein results from TCRdb running MiXCR on the 5' RACE reads. The profile shows hundreds of thousands of distinct CDR3 sequences, 45% to 70% of them singletons. The CDR3 is 15 amino acids. Trimming took off 2 bases at V and 0 bases at J, with 10 bases between the two ends. From germline, CDR1 is SGHNT and CDR2 YENEEA. This entry comes from a study of blood T cells in healthy people across ages. Whole-study findings and limits: Significant beta diversity loss was already apparent by age roughly 44, declining roughly linearly.

This TCR derives from a man aged 40-49 years in good health. The gene calls are TRBV11-3 and TRBJ2-5; D remains ambiguous. The source material was blood. The CDR3 region is CASSLLGSYQETQYF. The CDR3 DNA reads TGTGCCAGCAGCTTACTAGGAAGCTACCAAGAGACCCAGTACTTC.